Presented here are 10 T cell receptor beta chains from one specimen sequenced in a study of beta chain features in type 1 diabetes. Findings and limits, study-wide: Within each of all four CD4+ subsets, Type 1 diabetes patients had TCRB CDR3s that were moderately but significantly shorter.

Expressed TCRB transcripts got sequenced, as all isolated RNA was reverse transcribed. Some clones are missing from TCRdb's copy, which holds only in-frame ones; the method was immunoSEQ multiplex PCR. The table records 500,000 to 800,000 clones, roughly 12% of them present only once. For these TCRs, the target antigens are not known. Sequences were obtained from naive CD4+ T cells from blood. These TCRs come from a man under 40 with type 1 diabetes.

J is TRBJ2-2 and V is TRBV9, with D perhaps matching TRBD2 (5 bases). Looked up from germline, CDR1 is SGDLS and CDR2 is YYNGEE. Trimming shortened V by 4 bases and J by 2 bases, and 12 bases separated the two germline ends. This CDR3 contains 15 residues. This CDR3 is CASSLPGSNTGELFF. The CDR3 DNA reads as TGTGCCAGCAGCCTCCCGGGGTCAAACACCGGGGAGCTGTTTTTT.

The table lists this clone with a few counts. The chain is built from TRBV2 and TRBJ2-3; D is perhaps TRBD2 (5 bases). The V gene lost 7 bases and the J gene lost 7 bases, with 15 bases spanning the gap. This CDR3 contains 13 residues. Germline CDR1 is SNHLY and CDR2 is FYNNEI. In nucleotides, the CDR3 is TGTGCCAGCACACGGGAATTAACGTATACGCAGTATTTT. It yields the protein CASTRELTYTQYF.

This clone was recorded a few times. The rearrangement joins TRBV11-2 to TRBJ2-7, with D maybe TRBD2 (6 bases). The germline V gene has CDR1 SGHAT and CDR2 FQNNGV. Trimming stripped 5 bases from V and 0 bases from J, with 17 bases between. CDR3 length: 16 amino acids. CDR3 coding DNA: TGTGCCAGCAGCCCCTATGGGGCGGGGATCTCCTACGAGCAGTACTTC. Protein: CASSPYGAGISYEQYF. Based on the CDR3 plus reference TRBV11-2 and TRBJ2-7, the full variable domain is EAGVAQSPRYKIIEKRQSVAFWCNPISGHATLYWYQQILGQGPKLLIQFQNNGVVDDSQLPKDRFSAERLKGVDSTLKIQPAKLEDSAVYLCASSPYGAGISYEQYFGPGTRLTVT.

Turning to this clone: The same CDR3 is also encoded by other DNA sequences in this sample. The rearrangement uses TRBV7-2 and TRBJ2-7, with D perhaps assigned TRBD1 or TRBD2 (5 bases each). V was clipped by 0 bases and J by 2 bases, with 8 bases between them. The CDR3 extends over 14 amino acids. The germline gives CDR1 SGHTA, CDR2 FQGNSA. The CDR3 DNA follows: TGTGCCAGCAGCTTAGCACGGGGCCCCTACGAGCAGTACTTC. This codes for CASSLARGPYEQYF. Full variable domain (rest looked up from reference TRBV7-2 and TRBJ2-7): GAGVSQSPSNKVTEKGKDVELRCDPISGHTALYWYRQSLGQGLEFLIYFQGNSAPDKSGLPSDRFSAERTGGSVSTLTIQRTQQEDSAVYLCASSLARGPYEQYFGPGTRLTVT.

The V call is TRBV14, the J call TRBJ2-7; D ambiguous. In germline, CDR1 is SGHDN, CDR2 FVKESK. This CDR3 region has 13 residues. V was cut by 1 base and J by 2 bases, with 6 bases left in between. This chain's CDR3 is CASSQVVPYEQYF. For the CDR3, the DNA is TGTGCCAGCAGCCAAGTTGTCCCCTACGAGCAGTACTTC.

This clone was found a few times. Here the CDR3 DNA reads TGCGCCAGCAGCTTAGGAGGGGCGTTCCAAGAGACCCAGTACTTC. Residues: CASSLGGAFQETQYF. The chain combines TRBV5-1 with TRBJ2-5; D is perhaps TRBD2 (6 bases). The V gene's germline CDR1 is SGHRS and CDR2 YFSETQ. The CDR3 covers 15 residues. V shed 2 bases and J shed 1 base, with 12 bases lying between them.

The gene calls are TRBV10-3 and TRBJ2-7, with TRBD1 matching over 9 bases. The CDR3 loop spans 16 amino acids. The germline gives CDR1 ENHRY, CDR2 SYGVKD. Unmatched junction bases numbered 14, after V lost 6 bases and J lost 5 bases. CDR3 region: CAIRRQGDGLRNEQYF. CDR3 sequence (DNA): TGTGCCATCAGGAGACAGGGGGACGGTCTTAGGAACGAGCAGTACTTC.

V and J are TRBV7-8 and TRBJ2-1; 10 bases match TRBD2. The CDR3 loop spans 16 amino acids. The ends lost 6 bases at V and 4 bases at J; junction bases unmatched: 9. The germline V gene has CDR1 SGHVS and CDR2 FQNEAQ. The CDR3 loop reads CASRHEASGGYNEQFF. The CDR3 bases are TGTGCCAGCAGGCACGAGGCTAGCGGGGGATACAATGAGCAGTTCTTC.

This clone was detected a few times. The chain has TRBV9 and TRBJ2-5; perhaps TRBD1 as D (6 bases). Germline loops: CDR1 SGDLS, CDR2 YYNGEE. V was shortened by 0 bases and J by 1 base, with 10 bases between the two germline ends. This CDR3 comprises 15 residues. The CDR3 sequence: CASSVEGTLQETQYF. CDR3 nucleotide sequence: TGTGCCAGCAGCGTAGAGGGGACACTCCAAGAGACCCAGTACTTC.

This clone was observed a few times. The CDR3 DNA reads TGCGCCAGCAGCCAAGATTTCGGGTTATACAATGAGCAGTTCTTC. The encoded protein is CASSQDFGLYNEQFF. The V gene is TRBV4-3, the J gene TRBJ2-1; D unresolved. The germline gives CDR1 LGHNA, CDR2 YSLEER. CDR3 length equals 15 residues. The V end lost 0 bases, the J end lost 4 bases, and 10 bases lay between the germline ends.